This T cell receptor (beta chain) derives from a study of T-cell memory formation after mild COVID-19. The overall study: The study found TCR clusters largely donor specific.

V lost 5 bases and J 2 bases, leaving 12 bases between the germline ends. Germline CDR1 SGHTA, CDR2 FQGNSA. This CDR3 is built from 15 residues. Broader study findings: Mainly CM and EM harbored the contracting CD4+ clones; mainly EMRA harbored the CD8+ ones. Second-wave clones reaching peak frequency on day 37 lacked confirmed SARS-CoV-2 specificity.

This clonotype was seen a handful of times. What it binds is not known. Using constant-segment primers, 5'RACE produced TCR alpha and TCR beta cDNA libraries carrying sample barcodes and UMIs. TCRdb called the 5' RACE reads again in MiXCR, with one record for every CDR3 protein. The table has 250,000 to 300,000 distinct CDR3 sequences, roughly 15% seen once. Sequencing input: PBMCs or a T cell subset sorted from them (not recorded which). The V and J genes are TRBV7-2 and TRBJ2-2; D unresolved. This clonotype was obtained from a man aged 18 to 30 who had mild COVID-19 (a few samples of this study predate the infection). Cell type and time point are not known. The CDR3 reads CASSPATVNTGELFF. CDR3 coding DNA: TGTGCCAGCAGCCCGGCGACTGTCAACACCGGGGAGCTGTTTTTT.